A selection of T cell receptor beta chains follows, all from one sample in a study of T cell responses to AZD1222 COVID-19 vaccine. Libraries were prepared by immunoSEQ multiplex PCR; TCRdb keeps only in-frame clonotypes and omits some of them. This table has about 110,000 clones, roughly 84% appearing once. Sample: peripheral blood, taken on day 0 of AZD1222 vaccination. These receptors were taken from an adult in good health. Each CDR3 is given with its conserved first and last residue. D genes are given only for firm matches. Some rows have no size entry. The others give once, few or many, or a class for an expanded clone.

>TRBJ1-1|once|TRBV9|NA
CASSLTTRTEAFF
TGTGCCAGCAGCCTGACTACCCGTACTGAAGCTTTCTTT
>TRBJ1-6|NA|TRBV30|TRBD1
CAWSVGTGYSPLHF
TGTGCCTGGAGTGTAGGGACAGGGTATTCACCCCTCCACTTT
>TRBJ2-3|NA|TRBV2|NA
CASSRVLPSTDTQYF
TGTGCCAGTAGCCGAGTCCTACCAAGCACAGATACGCAGTATTTT
>TRBJ1-4|NA|TRBV15|NA
CATSRERTTNEKLFF
TGTGCCACCAGCAGAGAGAGAACAACTAATGAAAAACTGTTTTTT
>TRBJ2-2|NA|TRBV4-1|NA
CASSPYTGGTNTGELFF
TGCGCCAGCAGCCCTTACACGGGGGGCACGAACACCGGGGAGCTGTTTTTT
>TRBJ1-5|NA|TRBV6-1|TRBD1
CASSDGTVRNQPQHF
TGTGCCAGCAGTGACGGGACAGTTCGCAATCAGCCCCAGCATTTT
>TRBJ2-1|NA|TRBV11-2|NA
CASSLSNEQFF
TGTGCCAGCAGCTTGTCTAATGAGCAGTTCTTC
>TRBJ2-5|once|TRBV5-4|TRBD1
CASRQGVGETQYF
TGTGCCAGCAGACAGGGGGTCGGGGAGACCCAGTACTTC
>TRBJ1-5|NA|TRBV6-5|NA
CASSYSRTQPQHF
TGTGCCAGCAGTTACTCGCGTACTCAGCCCCAGCATTTT
>TRBJ2-3|NA|TRBV19|NA
CASRARSDTQYF
TGTGCCAGTAGGGCCAGGTCAGATACGCAGTATTTT
>TRBJ2-7|NA|TRBV5-1|TRBD2
CASSFSLAGNYEQYF
TGCGCCAGCAGCTTTTCTCTAGCGGGGAACTACGAGCAGTACTTC
>TRBJ2-2|NA|TRBV24-1|TRBD1
CATSDSGGRRTGELFF
TGTGCCACCAGTGATTCAGGGGGACGTAGGACCGGGGAGCTGTTTTTT
>TRBJ2-1|NA|TRBV30|TRBD1
CAWKNRGSYNEQFF
TGTGCCTGGAAGAACAGGGGTTCCTACAATGAGCAGTTCTTC
>TRBJ2-3|NA|TRBV2|TRBD2
CASSEASTSGGGADTQYF
TGTGCCAGCAGTGAAGCTAGTACTAGCGGGGGGGGAGCAGATACGCAGTATTTT
>TRBJ1-2|NA|TRBV7-2|NA
CASTQDKKKGYTF
TGTGCCAGCACCCAGGACAAGAAGAAAGGCTACACCTTC
>TRBJ1-1|few|TRBV6-5|TRBD1
CASSYFGQAEAFF
TGTGCCAGCAGTTACTTCGGACAGGCAGAAGCTTTCTTT
>TRBJ2-1|NA|TRBV27|NA
CASSPISGRSSYNEQFF
TGTGCCAGCAGCCCTATATCCGGGCGAAGCTCCTACAATGAGCAGTTCTTC
>TRBJ1-6|NA|TRBV5-4|NA
CASSLGSAGSYNSPLHF
TGTGCCAGCAGCTTGGGCTCTGCGGGCTCCTATAATTCACCCCTCCACTTT
>TRBJ2-7|NA|TRBV6-5|NA
CASSYSTQTYEQYF
TGTGCCAGCAGTTACTCGACGCAAACCTACGAGCAGTACTTC
>TRBJ1-1|NA|TRBV12-3/TRBV12-4|NA
CASTTVDTEAFF
TGTGCCAGCACCACCGTTGACACTGAAGCTTTCTTT
>TRBJ2-1|NA|TRBV2|NA
CASPRASYNEQFF
TGTGCCAGCCCACGCGCCTCCTACAATGAGCAGTTCTTC
>TRBJ1-5|NA|TRBV5-4|NA
CASSLAGVNQPQHF
TGTGCCAGCAGCTTGGCTGGGGTCAATCAGCCCCAGCATTTT
>TRBJ1-2|NA|TRBV20-1|NA
CSATSYGYTF
TGCAGTGCTACTAGCTATGGCTACACCTTC
>TRBJ1-4|NA|TRBV6-7|NA
CASSYSGQEQGTNEKLFF
TGTGCCAGCAGTTACTCGGGGCAAGAGCAGGGAACTAATGAAAAACTGTTTTTT
>TRBJ2-2|NA|TRBV30|NA
CAWMWNTGELFF
TGTGCCTGGATGTGGAACACCGGGGAGCTGTTTTTT
>TRBJ2-1|NA|TRBV2|NA
CASSARTGSEQFF
TGTGCCAGCAGTGCACGAACAGGGAGTGAGCAGTTCTTC
>TRBJ1-3|NA|TRBV18|NA
CASSPGQTGNTIYF
TGTGCCAGCTCACCGGGGCAGACTGGAAACACCATATATTTT
>TRBJ2-3|NA|TRBV9|NA
CASSVASTTDTQYF
TGTGCCAGCAGCGTAGCTTCTACCACAGATACGCAGTATTTT
>TRBJ1-3|NA|TRBV6-5|NA
CASSYSPGGTGNTIYF
TGTGCCAGCAGTTACTCGCCCGGGGGGACTGGAAACACCATATATTTT
>TRBJ1-2|NA|TRBV24-1|NA
CATSDSFVFGGYTF
TGTGCCACCAGTGATAGTTTCGTCTTCGGTGGCTACACCTTC